This T cell receptor (beta chain) is from a study of metastatic and nonmetastatic thyroid tumors. About the research overall: A comparison of repertoires was made across blood and tumor or nodule tissue from malignant and benign thyroid patients. Study observations and caveats: TCR beta diversity was reportedly significantly higher in malignant thyroid tumors than benign nodules, in blood and tumor.

Thyroid surgery was preceded by no treatment in any patient. CDR1 and CDR2 from the germline V gene are SNHLY and FYNNEI. This CDR3 is built from 12 residues. Trimming removed 8 bases at V and 3 bases at J, with 10 bases between. As handled by the study authors: To classify distant metastasis in papillary thyroid cancer, a model was built from CDR3 differences across clinicopathological groups. TCRdb re-clonotyped the PCR reads via MiXCR. The authors' filters were not applied to this entry. The data contain 60,000 to 85,000 clones, more than 15% of them singletons. This clone has at least ten counts. The target antigen is unknown.

The sample consisted of blood. The TCR sequence derives from a female donor with papillary thyroid cancer or a benign thyroid nodule (not recorded which). Some clones in this sample may be carry-over from other donors' samples. The chain joins TRBV2 to TRBJ1-1; weak D call: TRBD1 (5 bases). The CDR3 coding sequence is TGTGCCAGCCGGGACGGATACACTGAAGCTTTCTTT. Protein sequence: CASRDGYTEAFF.